The rows below give T cell receptor beta chains drawn from one sample of a study of blood T cell dynamics during melanoma immunotherapy. Assay: immunoSEQ multiplex PCR; the TCRdb copy retains only in-frame clones and omits some. The table has 15,000 to 20,000 clones, less than 95% seen once. The sample in question was effector memory CD8+ T cells from blood, obtained from a patient treated with checkpoint blockade. These receptors all come from a human donor with melanoma. The CDR3 runs from the conserved cysteine through the conserved F or W. D genes are given only for firm matches. Clone size is shown for a subset of rows, as once, few, many or a class of expanded clone.

d_call j_call clone_size v_call cdr3_nt cdr3_aa
. TRBJ2-6 . TRBV6-6 TGTGCCAGCAGTACCCACTCGGGTTCTGGGGCCAACGTCCTGACTTTC CASSTHSGSGANVLTF
TRBD1 TRBJ2-7 . TRBV19 TGTGCCAGTAGTCGCAGTCCTCAGGGGGTTCTTCTCGAGGGAGACTACGAGCAGTACTTC CASSRSPQGVLLEGDYEQYF
TRBD2 TRBJ2-7 . TRBV11-2 TGTGCCAGCAGCCCGATCGGGACTAGCGTCTCCTACGAGCAGTACTTC CASSPIGTSVSYEQYF
. TRBJ2-1 . TRBV10-2 TGCGCCAGCAGTGGGTCTCTAGAGGAGTTCTTC CASSGSLEEFF
TRBD1 TRBJ1-2 . TRBV27 TGTGCCAGCAGTCCCGGACAGGGGATTAGTGGCTACACCTTC CASSPGQGISGYTF
. TRBJ2-5 . TRBV27 TGTGCCAGCAGTTTATCGTTTCGCCAAGAGACCCAGTACTTC CASSLSFRQETQYF
. TRBJ1-1 . TRBV13 TGTGCCAGCAGCGAGACCACGGCCGGGAACACTGAAGCTTTCTTT CASSETTAGNTEAFF
TRBD1 TRBJ2-7 . TRBV2 TGTGCCAGCAGTGGGTGGGACAGAGCCTACGAGCAGTACTTC CASSGWDRAYEQYF
TRBD1 TRBJ2-4 . TRBV5-6 TGTGCCAGCAGCTTGGGAAGTGAGGCAGGGGGTGGCATTCAGTACTTC CASSLGSEAGGGIQYF
. TRBJ2-5 . TRBV5-1 TGCGCCAGCAGCTTCAAAGAGACCCAGTACTTC CASSFKETQYF
. TRBJ2-3 . TRBV7-3 TGTGCCAGCAGCCCCCGGTTAGCAGATACGCAGTATTTT CASSPRLADTQYF
. TRBJ1-2 . TRBV27 TGTGCCAGCAGCCGAGAGAGGGCCTATGGCTACACCTTC CASSRERAYGYTF
TRBD1 TRBJ2-5 . TRBV9 TGTGCCAGCAGCGTAGGAAGCGGGACAGGGATTTTGGAGACCCAGTACTTC CASSVGSGTGILETQYF
. TRBJ2-7 . TRBV28 TGTGCCAGCAGTTTAATCCCAGGGGCTTACGAGCAGTACTTC CASSLIPGAYEQYF
TRBD2 TRBJ2-5 once TRBV19 TGTGCCAGTAGTCCTATAGCGGGAGGGCCCCTGGAGACCCAGTACTTC CASSPIAGGPLETQYF
TRBD1 TRBJ2-2 . TRBV28 TGTGCCAGCAGTTTCTCTGACCAGGGGGCCCCCGGGGAGCTGTTTTTT CASSFSDQGAPGELFF
. TRBJ2-1 . TRBV28 TGTGCCAGCAGCCACGGGCAGGGGAATGAGCAGTTCTTC CASSHGQGNEQFF
. TRBJ2-7 . TRBV7-2 TGTGCCAGCAGCTTGTTACGGGAGTGGGAGCAGTACTTC CASSLLREWEQYF
. TRBJ2-3 . TRBV28 TGTGCCAGCAGTTCCTTCGGGAGCGCAGATACGCAGTATTTT CASSSFGSADTQYF
. TRBJ2-5 . TRBV28 TGTGCCAGCAGTGATCTCCAAGAGACCCAGTACTTC CASSDLQETQYF
. TRBJ2-7 . TRBV28 TGTGCCAGCAGTAACCCTCCGGGTTACGAGCAGTACTTC CASSNPPGYEQYF
TRBD2 TRBJ2-1 . TRBV7-2 TGTGCCAGCCGCTCTAGCGGTAGCTCCTACAATGAGCAGTTCTTC CASRSSGSSYNEQFF
. TRBJ1-5 few TRBV7-9 TGTGCCAGCAGCTCCTCCCGGGCCGGAGATCAGCCCCAGCATTTT CASSSSRAGDQPQHF
. TRBJ2-7 . TRBV10-3 TGTGCCATCAGTGAGGTGGGGCGCATATACGAGCAGTACTTC CAISEVGRIYEQYF
. TRBJ2-7 . TRBV7-9 TGTGCCAGCAGCTCGCTCGGGAGTCGCGAGCAGTACTTC CASSSLGSREQYF
. TRBJ2-7 . TRBV28 TGTGCCAGCCGCGAGGTACCCGGATCCTACGAGCAGTACTTC CASREVPGSYEQYF
TRBD1 TRBJ2-2 . TRBV7-9 TGTGGTCAGCTAAGGGACAGCCTGAACACCGGGGAGCTGTTTTTT CGQLRDSLNTGELFF
TRBD1 TRBJ2-1 . TRBV15 TGTGCCACCAGCAGAGTCAGACAGGGCTTTTACAATGAGCAGTTCTTC CATSRVRQGFYNEQFF
. TRBJ2-5 . TRBV11-2 TGTGCTACGCGAGGGGACCCACACGAGGGCCAGTACTTC CATRGDPHEGQYF
. TRBJ2-7 few TRBV2 TGTGCCAGCAGTGGTTACGAGCAGTACTTC CASSGYEQYF
. TRBJ2-7 . TRBV7-6 TGTGCCAGCAGCAAAACTGTCGGCCAGGGGGGCGAGCAGTACTTC CASSKTVGQGGEQYF
. TRBJ1-1 few TRBV11-2 TGTGCCAGCAGCTTAGAGGGAGGGACTGAAGCTTTCTTT CASSLEGGTEAFF
. TRBJ2-1 . TRBV4-1 TGCGCCAGCAGCGACCGACTAGGCGGTGAGCAGTTCTTC CASSDRLGGEQFF
. TRBJ1-5 . TRBV19 TGTGCCAGTAGTATTCCCCGGACTGGGTTCCAGCCCCAGCATTTT CASSIPRTGFQPQHF
. TRBJ1-2 once TRBV19 TGTGCCAGTGTTTCCGGTTACAATGGCTACACCTTC CASVSGYNGYTF
. TRBJ2-7 . TRBV7-2 TGTGCCAGCAGCTCCCCCCCCTACGAGCAGTACTTC CASSSPPYEQYF
. TRBJ2-1 . TRBV27 TGTGCCAGCAGCCTAGACAGGAGCACCAACAATGAGCAGTTCTTC CASSLDRSTNNEQFF
TRBD1 TRBJ1-2 . TRBV9 TGTGCCAGCAGCGTCGGACAGGGAAGCTCTAATGGCTACACCTTC CASSVGQGSSNGYTF
TRBD1 TRBJ1-4 . TRBV2 TGTGCCAGCAGAGGAACAGGGGGCGTTCGGGAAAAACTGTTTTTT CASRGTGGVREKLFF
. TRBJ2-5 . TRBV7-9 TGTGCCAGCACCGACCAAGGGGAACAAGAGACCCAGTACTTC CASTDQGEQETQYF
. TRBJ1-3 . TRBV6-1 TGTGCCAGCAGTGAAGCGGGGGAAGGGGACGGAAACACCATATATTTT CASSEAGEGDGNTIYF
TRBD2 TRBJ2-7 . TRBV29-1 TGCAGCGTTGAAGGGGGGGGGACCTCCTACGAGCAGTACTTC CSVEGGGTSYEQYF
TRBD2 TRBJ2-7 once TRBV19 TGTGCCAGTAGCGTAGCGGGAGGTCCTTCCTACGAGCAGTACTTC CASSVAGGPSYEQYF
TRBD2 TRBJ2-5 . TRBV6-6 TGTGCCAGCAGTTGGGGGGAGGGGCCTAGGGCCCAGTACTTC CASSWGEGPRAQYF
TRBD1 TRBJ1-2 . TRBV11-2 TGTGCCAGCGGACCATTCGACAGGGATGGCTACACCTTC CASGPFDRDGYTF
TRBD1 TRBJ2-1 once TRBV9 TGTGCCAGCAGCCCAAACCGGGACAGGGTCAGCTCCTACAATGAGCAGTTCTTC CASSPNRDRVSSYNEQFF
TRBD2 TRBJ2-1 . TRBV6-4 TGTGCCAGCAGTAGGCGACTAGCGGGAGGGGGGTCAGGGCAGTTCTTC CASSRRLAGGGSGQFF
TRBD1 TRBJ2-7 . TRBV10-3 TGTGCCATCAGTGCGAGGGACAGGGGGATTTACGAGCAGTACTTC CAISARDRGIYEQYF
. TRBJ2-7 . TRBV28 TGTGCCAGCAGTTTAGGTAGCGGCTACGAGCAGTACTTC CASSLGSGYEQYF
. TRBJ1-5 . TRBV19 TGTGCCAGTAGTGCAAGGACGGGGATTAGGGGCAATCAGCCCCAGCATTTT CASSARTGIRGNQPQHF
. TRBJ2-7 . TRBV4-1 TGCGCCAGCAGTCCCGGGACCTCGGACGAGCAGTACTTC CASSPGTSDEQYF
TRBD1 TRBJ2-7 . TRBV5-1 TGCGCCAGCAGCCCTGGGCCGGGACAGGGGGATAGGGAGCAGTACTTC CASSPGPGQGDREQYF
. TRBJ1-1 . TRBV28 TGTGCCAGCAGACCTGGGACGGCGCGCGGGGCTTTCTTT CASRPGTARGAFF